The T cell receptor (beta chain) under discussion was sequenced for a study of T-cell reconstitution after alpha-beta-depleted transplantation in children. Overall study results and limits: T-cell counts and diversity at one year post-transplant came mainly from newly produced T cells. Where some patients showed high TCRbeta diversity at day 60, it came from recipient T cells and thymic progenitors that had survived. Where alpha-beta T cells came from about two months after transplant was reportedly several hundred expanded graft clones.

Preparing the TCRbeta library involved the use of unique molecular identifiers. TCRdb reanalysed the PCR reads using MiXCR and keeps one entry per CDR3 protein. The sample holds about 580,000 distinct CDR3 sequences, under 25% seen once. Points on this clonotype: What it binds is unknown.

The CDR3 extends over 16 amino acids. With 5 bases clipped from V and 6 bases from J, the junction kept 12 bases outside the gene matches. The specimen was PBMCs, mostly from graft donor cells, collected 360 days after TCRalphabeta/CD19-depleted stem cell transplant. This clonotype originated in a boy younger than two who had a stem cell transplant for acute myeloid leukemia, so the T cells may come from the graft donor. This chain links TRBV12-3 or TRBV12-4 with TRBJ1-4; TRBD1 matches at 7 bases. Written as DNA, the CDR3 is TGTGCCAGCAGTCCCGACAGGGAGAAGCGAGATGAAAAACTGTTTTTT. It encodes CASSPDREKRDEKLFF.